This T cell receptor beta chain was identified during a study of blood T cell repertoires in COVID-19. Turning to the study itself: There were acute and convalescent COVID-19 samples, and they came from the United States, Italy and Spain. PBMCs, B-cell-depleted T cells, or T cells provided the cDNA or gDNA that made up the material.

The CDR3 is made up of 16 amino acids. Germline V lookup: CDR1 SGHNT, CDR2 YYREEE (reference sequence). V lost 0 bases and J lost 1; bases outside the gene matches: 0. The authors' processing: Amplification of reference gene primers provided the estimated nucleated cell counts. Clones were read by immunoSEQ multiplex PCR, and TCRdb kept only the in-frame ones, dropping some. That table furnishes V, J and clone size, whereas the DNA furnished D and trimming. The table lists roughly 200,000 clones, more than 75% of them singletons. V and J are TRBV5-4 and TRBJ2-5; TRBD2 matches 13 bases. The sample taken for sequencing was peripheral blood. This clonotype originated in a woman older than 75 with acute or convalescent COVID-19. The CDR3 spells CASSLGLAGGQETQYF. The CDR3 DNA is TGTGCCAGCAGCTTGGGACTAGCGGGAGGCCAAGAGACCCAGTACTTC.